These 31 T cell receptor beta chains originate from one sample sequenced in a study of cytomegalovirus exposure and HLA in healthy donors. A multiplex PCR was run with 60 Vbeta primers and 13 Jbeta primers. Data came from immunoSEQ multiplex PCR; TCRdb stores just in-frame clones and leaves some out. Of about 140,000 clones in the sample, around 80% were seen once. Sequencing was performed on PBMCs. All receptors derive from a man between 18 and 35 years old in good health and CMV-seropositive.

The chain has TRBV6-5 and TRBJ2-1; a weak D match, TRBD2 (5 bases). Germline CDR1 reads MNHEY; CDR2 reads SVGAGI. Deletions cut 3 bases from V and 0 bases from J, with 9 bases between. CDR3 size: 15 residues. In DNA, the CDR3 is TGTGCCAGCAGTTATGACCGGGGCTCCTACAATGAGCAGTTCTTC. As protein: CASSYDRGSYNEQFF.

V gene TRBV25-1 combines with J gene TRBJ2-3; tentative D call: TRBD2 (6 bases). With 6 bases removed from V and 0 bases from J, the gap between germline ends came to 13 bases. The CDR3 is 15 residues long. Germline CDR1 and CDR2: MGHDK and SYGVNS. CDR3 DNA: TGTGCCAGCAGCCCGGGAGAGACTAGCACAGATACGCAGTATTTT. Protein: CASSPGETSTDTQYF.

Note on this clone: This sample also contains other DNA sequences that code for the same CDR3. The V and J genes are TRBV9 and TRBJ2-1; 10 nucleotides align to TRBD2. V lost 0 bases, J lost 6 bases, and 6 bases stayed unmatched. The CDR3 length is 16 residues. CDR1 is SGDLS and CDR2 is YYNGEE in the germline V gene. The CDR3 sequence: CASSVGGLAGVNEQFF. In DNA form, the CDR3 reads TGTGCCAGCAGCGTAGGTGGGCTAGCGGGAGTCAATGAGCAGTTCTTC.

The chain employs TRBV19 and TRBJ2-7; D is ambiguous. Trimming removed 5 bases at V and 2 bases at J, with 10 bases between. The CDR3 runs 13 residues. The V gene's germline CDR1 is LNHDA and CDR2 SQIVND (reference sequence). For the CDR3, the DNA is TGTGCCAGTAGTCCCGAGCTCACCTACGAGCAGTACTTC. As protein: CASSPELTYEQYF.

The CDR3 spells CASSFVDREDDTF. For the CDR3, the DNA is TGTGCCAGCAGTTTCGTGGACAGGGAGGACGACACCTTC. The chain combines TRBV5-4 with TRBJ1-2; 8 bases line up with TRBD1. Germline CDR1 and CDR2: SGHNT and YYREEE (reference sequence). Losses at the gene ends were 5 bases for V and 12 bases for J; bases not matched to a gene: 12. The CDR3 length is 13 residues.

The rearrangement joins TRBV2 to TRBJ2-7, with D possibly TRBD2 on 5 matching bases. CDR1 and CDR2 from the germline V gene are SNHLY and FYNNEI. V lost 4 bases, J lost 4 bases, and 14 bases lay in between. The length of the CDR3 is 14 residues. The CDR3 coding sequence is TGTGCCAGCAGTGCCACTGGTCCGGGGTACGAGCAGTACTTC. This codes for CASSATGPGYEQYF.

V and J are TRBV2 and TRBJ2-1; TRBD2 agrees at 10 bases. Per the germline V gene, CDR1 is SNHLY and CDR2 is FYNNEI. The CDR3 is 16 residues long. Trimming took 6 bases from V and 9 from J; bases not matched to a gene: 14. CDR3 residues: CASRPGTSVTRGEQFF. The CDR3 bases are TGTGCCAGCAGACCCGGGACTAGCGTAACGAGGGGTGAGCAGTTCTTC.

V usage is TRBV2 and J usage is TRBJ2-7; perhaps TRBD1 as D (5 bases). CDR3 length equals 13 residues. Germline V gene data show CDR1 as SNHLY and CDR2 as FYNNEI. V was trimmed by 4 bases and J by 1 base, leaving 8 bases between them. CDR3 residues: CASSGGISYEQYF. The CDR3 coding sequence is TGTGCCAGCAGTGGGGGCATTTCCTACGAGCAGTACTTC.

The chain couples TRBV21-1 to TRBJ2-2; the DNA was not compared with TRBD1, the D call given in the table. TRBV21-1 is described as a pseudogene. The CDR3 runs 16 residues. CDR3 residues: CASSKQDRERPGELFF. The CDR3, as DNA: TGTGCCAGCAGCAAACAGGACAGGGAAAGACCCGGGGAGCTGTTTTTT.

This clone was detected once. The V gene is TRBV29-1, the J gene TRBJ2-7; 7 bases are a match to TRBD2. The germline CDR1 and CDR2 sequences are SQVTM and ANQGSEA. Trimming removed 5 bases from V and 4 bases from J; junction bases left unmatched: 5. The CDR3 length is 12 residues. The CDR3 DNA reads as TGCAGCGTTCTAGCGGAGGGGTACGAGCAGTACTTC. This encodes CSVLAEGYEQYF.

The CDR3: CASSTSTTKNYGYTF. The CDR3 nucleotides are TGTGCCAGCAGTACGTCAACTACTAAGAACTATGGCTACACCTTC. The chain is built from TRBV6-5 and TRBJ1-2; the D is unclear. Germline V gives CDR1 MNHEY, CDR2 SVGAGI. V was trimmed by 5 bases and J by 2 bases, leaving 15 bases between them. The CDR3 contains 15 residues.

The J gene is TRBJ1-1, the V gene TRBV29-1; D is unresolved. The CDR3 runs 13 residues. The V gene's germline CDR1 is SQVTM and CDR2 ANQGSEA. Deletions cut 6 bases from V and 3 bases from J, with 14 bases between. The CDR3 is CSVGRFRDTEAFF. DNA of the CDR3: TGCAGCGTCGGTAGGTTTCGGGACACTGAAGCTTTCTTT.

The V call is TRBV2, the J call TRBJ2-3, with no clear D. This CDR3 is 14 amino acids long. Germline V lookup: CDR1 SNHLY, CDR2 FYNNEI. The V end was cut by 0 bases, the J end by 1 base, with 5 bases between. The CDR3 is CASSEAARTDTQYF. Written as DNA, the CDR3 is TGTGCCAGCAGTGAAGCGGCCCGCACAGATACGCAGTATTTT.

The rearrangement uses TRBV30 and TRBJ1-1; 10 bases align to TRBD1. Germline lookup yields CDR1 GTSNPN and CDR2 SVGIG (reference sequence). The CDR3 is made up of 15 amino acids. J gave up 5 bases and V 3 bases, and 9 bases lay outside the gene matches. The CDR3 nucleotides are TGTGCCTGGAGACACGACAGGGGGCGCGGGACTGAAGCTTTCTTT. Its translation is CAWRHDRGRGTEAFF. Full variable domain (missing parts from reference TRBV30 and TRBJ1-1): SQTIHQWPATLVQPVGSPLSLECTVEGTSNPNLYWYRQAAGRGLQLLFYSVGIGQISSEVPQNLSASRPQDRQFILSSKKLLLSDSGFYLCAWRHDRGRGTEAFFGQGTRLTVV.

The sample holds one count of this clone. The chain is built from TRBV27 and TRBJ1-4; TRBD1 agrees at 8 bases. The CDR3 totals 14 residues. V shed 5 bases and J 7 bases; nucleotides not matched to a gene: 6. Germline loops: CDR1 MNHEY, CDR2 SMNVEV (reference sequence). CDR3 in amino acids: CASSPTGDREKLFF. DNA for the CDR3: TGTGCCAGCAGTCCGACAGGGGACCGTGAAAAACTGTTTTTT.

The chain carries TRBV9 and TRBJ2-3, with a possible D match to TRBD2 (6 bases). The V gene's germline CDR1 is SGDLS and CDR2 YYNGEE. The CDR3 sequence is 15 residues long. Trimming removed 4 bases from V and 2 bases from J, with 14 bases in between. The CDR3 spells CASSRSWGVTDTQYF. The DNA of the CDR3 is TGTGCCAGCAGCCGTTCCTGGGGGGTCACAGATACGCAGTATTTT.

The CDR3 coding sequence is TGTGCCAGCAGACCGAGACTAGCGGGAGGATATGAGCAGTTCTTC. Protein: CASRPRLAGGYEQFF. The V call is TRBV27, the J call TRBJ2-1; TRBD2 agrees at 13 bases. Germline V gene sequence: CDR1 MNHEY, CDR2 SMNVEV (reference sequence). Trimming cost V 6 bases and J 8 bases; bases outside gene matches: 7. The CDR3 runs 15 residues.

This clone was detected only once. The chain joins TRBV6-5 to TRBJ1-1; D unresolved. The germline gives CDR1 MNHEY, CDR2 SVGAGI. Trimming cost V 5 bases and J 4 bases, with 17 bases left between them. CDR3 size: 15 residues. The CDR3 DNA sequence: TGTGCCAGCAGTCGCGGCCTTTCTGGAGGCACTGAAGCTTTCTTT. Translation gives CASSRGLSGGTEAFF.

The rearrangement uses TRBV5-4 and TRBJ2-5; tentatively, D is TRBD2 (5 bases). Trimming stripped 7 bases from V and 2 bases from J, with 12 bases between. CDR1 is SGHNT and CDR2 is YYREEE in the germline V gene (reference sequence). This CDR3 has 13 amino acids. CDR3 nucleotide sequence: TGTGCCAGCGCAACATGGGAGCAAGAGACCCAGTACTTC. It codes for CASATWEQETQYF.

The CDR3 loop reads CASSLVGQGDQPQHF. CDR3 nucleotides: TGTGCCAGCAGCTTGGTGGGTCAGGGTGACCAGCCCCAGCATTTT. The chain employs TRBV7-9 and TRBJ1-5; TRBD1 is a possible D gene (5 bases). The CDR3 totals 15 residues. Trimming took off 3 bases at V and 7 bases at J, with 16 bases between the two ends. Germline V gene sequence: CDR1 SEHNR, CDR2 FQNEAQ (reference sequence).

This clone was observed once. The rearrangement links TRBV5-6 to TRBJ2-2, with unresolved D. The CDR3 spans 14 residues. CDR1 is SGHDT, CDR2 YYEEEE, per germline. The ends were cut back, 0 bases at V and 3 bases at J, with 6 bases in the middle. Here the CDR3 reads CASSLEQYTGELFF. The DNA of the CDR3 is TGTGCCAGCAGCTTGGAACAGTACACCGGGGAGCTGTTTTTT.

The chain links TRBV30 to TRBJ2-7; maybe TRBD1 (6 bases). The CDR3 is made up of 12 amino acids. The V gene lost 5 bases and the J gene lost 3 bases, with 11 bases spanning the gap. CDR1 and CDR2 (germline): GTSNPN, SVGIG (reference sequence). CDR3 nucleotide sequence: TGTGCCTGGGGAACAGGGAACTACGAGCAGTACTTC. Amino acids: CAWGTGNYEQYF.

The genes are TRBV7-9 and TRBJ1-1; weak D call: TRBD1 (5 bases). CDR1 is SEHNR, CDR2 FQNEAQ, per germline (reference sequence). Trimming took 5 bases from V and 3 from J, leaving 19 bases between them. This CDR3 has 16 amino acids. The CDR3 bases are TGTGCCAGCAGCGCACCTGCCCTAGCGGGGGACACTGAAGCTTTCTTT. This codes for CASSAPALAGDTEAFF.

The chain carries TRBV7-9 and TRBJ1-2, with a tentative D call TRBD1 (5 bases). The CDR3 runs to 15 residues. Germline values: CDR1 SEHNR, CDR2 FQNEAQ (reference sequence). V shed 0 bases and J shed 5 bases, with 13 bases lying between them. In DNA form, the CDR3 reads TGTGCCAGCAGCTTAGCCTACGACAGAATATATGGCTACACCTTC. Amino acid sequence: CASSLAYDRIYGYTF. Complete variable domain (other parts from reference TRBV7-9 and TRBJ1-2): DTGVSQNPRHKITKRGQNVTFRCDPISEHNRLYWYRQTLGQGPEFLTYFQNEAQLEKSRLLSDRFSAERPKGSFSTLEIQRTEQGDSAMYLCASSLAYDRIYGYTFGSGTRLTVV.

CDR3 protein: CASSRGRDSQPGTQYF. The DNA of the CDR3 is TGCGCCAGCAGCCGAGGCCGGGACTCCCAGCCCGGTACGCAGTATTTT. The V call is TRBV4-1, the J call TRBJ2-3; perhaps TRBD2 as D (6 bases). Germline CDR1 reads MGHRA; CDR2 reads YSYEKL. Trimming removed 4 bases from V and 8 bases from J, with 22 bases in between. The CDR3 is 16 amino acids.

A few counts support this clone. This rearrangement joins TRBV6-5 to TRBJ2-5; 7 nucleotides agree with TRBD1. The tail of the sequence fits TRBJ2-7 better, so the J call may be wrong. The CDR3 contains 13 residues. CDR1 MNHEY and CDR2 SVGAGI come from the germline V gene. The chain's CDR3 is CASSYRGQGEQYF. The CDR3 nucleotides read TGTGCCAGCAGTTACAGGGGGCAAGGCGAGCAGTACTTC.

The chain recombines TRBV5-1 with TRBJ1-1; 7 bases are a match to TRBD1. V shed 1 base and J 7 bases; nucleotides not matched to a gene: 10. Germline V lookup: CDR1 SGHRS, CDR2 YFSETQ. This CDR3 region has 15 residues. The CDR3 spells CASSLQTGAKVEAFF. CDR3 nucleotide sequence: TGCGCCAGCAGCTTGCAAACAGGGGCGAAGGTTGAAGCTTTCTTT.

This clone was observed a few times. The chain uses TRBV19 and TRBJ1-5, with D hard to call. Trimming cost V 6 bases and J 1 base, with 7 bases left between them. Germline CDR1 is LNHDA and CDR2 is SQIVND (reference sequence). This CDR3 is built from 13 residues. The CDR3: CASSVMSNQPQHF. DNA for the CDR3: TGTGCCAGTAGCGTTATGAGCAATCAGCCCCAGCATTTT.

In this sample, this clone turned up a few times. The J gene is TRBJ1-4, the V gene TRBV9; D perhaps matches TRBD1 (6 bases). Germline CDR1 SGDLS, CDR2 YYNGEE. Trimming shortened V by 7 bases and J by 3 bases, and 22 bases separated the two germline ends. The CDR3 has 17 residues. CDR3: CASSAGGRLDSNEKLFF. CDR3 nucleotide sequence: TGTGCCAGCTCAGCCGGGGGGCGCCTGGATTCTAATGAAAAACTGTTTTTT.

The genes are TRBV5-4 and TRBJ2-3, with TRBD1 as a possible D gene (5 bases). Looked up from germline, CDR1 is SGHNT and CDR2 is YYREEE (reference sequence). The CDR3 contains 14 residues. Deletions cut 0 bases from V and 5 bases from J, with 10 bases between. The CDR3 region is CASSLGQSGDTQYF. CDR3 DNA: TGTGCCAGCAGCTTGGGACAGTCCGGAGATACGCAGTATTTT.

In DNA, the CDR3 is TGCGCCAGCAGCGGACAGGGGACCTTCTCTGGAAACACCATATATTTT. Protein: CASSGQGTFSGNTIYF. This chain joins TRBV5-1 and TRBJ1-3, with 9 bases identical to TRBD1. The trim removed 4 bases at V and 0 bases at J, leaving 5 bases unmatched. The CDR3 runs 16 residues. In germline, CDR1 is SGHRS, CDR2 YFSETQ.